These 27 T cell receptor beta chains originate from one sample sequenced in a study of shared clonotypes between healthy human individuals. Repertoires were generated with immunoSEQ multiplex PCR, while TCRdb's copy carries only in-frame clones and drops some. The data hold about 660,000 clones, with around 72% observed a single time. Specimen: memory CD4+ T cells sorted from blood. The subset: CD45RA-negative fraction. These receptor sequences come from a woman in her twenties or thirties in good health.

This clone was counted between two and nine times. One end of the junction is discordant with germline, which a read error may explain. The rearrangement uses TRBV29-1 and TRBJ2-3; D gene uncertain. Per germline, CDR1 SQVTM and CDR2 ANQGSEA. This CDR3 is built from 12 residues. The CDR3 here is CSLEDSTDTQYF. As DNA, the CDR3 is TGCAGCCTTGAGGATAGTACAGATACGCAGTATTTT.

This clone was detected ten times or more. The chain is built from TRBV7-9 and TRBJ1-1; D is possibly TRBD1 (6 bases). Between the trimmed V and J ends, which lost 6 bases and 0 bases, there was a span of 14 bases. The CDR3 runs 15 residues. Germline values: CDR1 SEHNR, CDR2 FQNEAQ (reference sequence). The CDR3 coding sequence is TGTGCCAGCAGATCAGCGACAGGCATGAACACTGAAGCTTTCTTT. Amino acid sequence: CASRSATGMNTEAFF.

The CDR3, as DNA: TGCGCCAGCAGCTTGGGGGCGGATTCTAAGAGGGCCTACGAGCAGTACTTC. Amino acids: CASSLGADSKRAYEQYF. The chain combines TRBV5-1 with TRBJ2-7, with D maybe TRBD2 (5 bases). CDR1 is SGHRS, CDR2 YFSETQ, per germline. The CDR3 spans 17 residues. Trimming stripped 0 bases from V and 2 bases from J, with 18 bases between.

This clone has only a few counts. The chain has TRBV7-8 and TRBJ2-5; no firm D call. CDR3 length: 13 amino acids. Deletions cut 3 bases from V and 5 bases from J, with 10 bases between. CDR1 and CDR2 (germline): SGHVS, FQNEAQ. In DNA form, the CDR3 reads TGTGCCAGCAGCTTCAGCCTCTCGGAGACCCAGTACTTC. Translation: CASSFSLSETQYF.

The chain joins TRBV9 to TRBJ2-7; possibly TRBD1 for D (6 bases). CDR1 SGDLS and CDR2 YYNGEE come from the germline V gene. V lost 0 bases and J lost 2, with 12 bases in between. This CDR3 has 15 residues. CDR3 in amino acids: CASSVGTDVTYEQYF. In nucleotides, the CDR3 is TGTGCCAGCAGCGTAGGGACAGACGTTACCTACGAGCAGTACTTC.

The CDR3 reads CASRIFGMGYEQYF. DNA of the CDR3: TGTGCCAGCAGAATATTCGGGATGGGCTACGAGCAGTACTTC. The rearrangement links TRBV5-4 to TRBJ2-7; a possible D gene is TRBD2 (5 bases). The CDR3 has 14 amino acids. The ends were cut back, 5 bases at V and 3 bases at J, with 15 bases in the middle. Germline V gene data show CDR1 as SGHNT and CDR2 as YYREEE (reference sequence).

To note about this clone: The same CDR3 can be traced to other DNA sequences in this sample. V usage is TRBV5-1 and J usage is TRBJ2-3; TRBD1 matches 9 bases. Germline CDR1 is SGHRS and CDR2 is YFSETQ. The CDR3 contains 14 residues. J gave up 3 bases and V 3 bases, and 2 bases lay outside the gene matches. CDR3 sequence (DNA): TGCGCCAGCAGCTGGGGGACAGGGACAGATACGCAGTATTTT. It encodes CASSWGTGTDTQYF.

The rearrangement uses TRBV7-8 and TRBJ2-2; 8 bases line up with TRBD2. CDR1 SGHVS and CDR2 FQNEAQ come from the germline V gene. With V trimmed by 5 bases and J by 7 bases, 9 bases remained unmatched. CDR3 size: 15 residues. CDR3 sequence reads: CASSETGTRGGELFF. The CDR3 nucleotides read TGTGCCAGCAGCGAAACCGGGACTAGAGGCGGGGAGCTGTTTTTT.

This chain connects TRBV7-3 to TRBJ2-5; TRBD1 matches 11 bases. From germline, CDR1 is SGHTA and CDR2 FQGTGA. The CDR3 is 16 residues long. V lost 2 bases and J lost 4; bases outside the gene matches: 6. CDR3 loop: CASSLAGQGAGETQYF. The CDR3 coding sequence is TGTGCCAGCAGCTTAGCAGGACAGGGGGCGGGAGAGACCCAGTACTTC.

Concerning this clone: Different DNA sequences within this sample yield the same CDR3. The CDR3 loop is CASSLTSGSGTDTQYF. In DNA, the CDR3 is TGCGCCAGCAGCTTGACTAGCGGGAGCGGCACAGATACGCAGTATTTT. V usage is TRBV5-1 and J usage is TRBJ2-3, with 11 bases aligning to TRBD2. This CDR3 region has 16 residues. CDR1 is SGHRS and CDR2 is YFSETQ in the germline V gene. After removal of 1 base from V and 1 base from J, the junction contained 2 bases not matched to a gene. Full variable domain (remainder filled in from reference TRBV5-1 and TRBJ2-3): KAGVTQTPRYLIKTRGQQVTLSCSPISGHRSVSWYQQTPGQGLQFLFEYFSETQRNKGNFPGRFSGRQFSNSRSEMNVSTLELGDSALYLCASSLTSGSGTDTQYFGPGTRLTVL.

A word on this clone: Other DNA sequences from this sample encode an identical CDR3 as well. The genes are TRBV6-1 and TRBJ1-2; no firm D call. Germline CDR1 is MNHNS and CDR2 is SASEGT. This CDR3 spans 13 amino acids. V lost 2 bases and J lost 2, with 6 bases in between. CDR3 protein: CASSERGNYGYTF. CDR3 in DNA: TGTGCCAGCAGTGAAAGAGGGAACTATGGCTACACCTTC.

The rearrangement uses TRBV28 and TRBJ1-1, with a tentative D call TRBD1 (5 bases). Trimming cost V 6 bases and J 1 base, with 9 bases left between them. CDR3 length: 13 amino acids. Germline CDR1 is MDHEN and CDR2 is SYDVKM. The CDR3 DNA sequence: TGTGCCAGCAGGGAGAGGGGGAACACTGAAGCTTTCTTT. This sequence encodes CASRERGNTEAFF.

Turning to this clone: Additional DNA sequences in this sample encode the identical CDR3. V and J are TRBV19 and TRBJ2-3; 9 nucleotides align to TRBD2. The germline V gene has CDR1 LNHDA and CDR2 SQIVND (reference sequence). The CDR3 extends over 13 amino acids. The J segment lost 3 bases and the V segment lost 6 bases, leaving 1 base of the junction unmatched. The CDR3 DNA reads as TGTGCCAGTAGGGGACTAGCTACAGATACGCAGTATTTT. Its protein is CASRGLATDTQYF.

This rearrangement joins TRBV9 to TRBJ1-5; D may be TRBD1 (6 bases). Between the trimmed V and J ends, which lost 3 bases and 6 bases, there was a span of 13 bases. Germline assignment: CDR1 SGDLS and CDR2 YYNGEE. The CDR3 spans 14 residues. The DNA for the CDR3 is TGTGCCAGCAGCGCGTCAGGGGAATTTCAGCCCCAGCATTTT. Protein product: CASSASGEFQPQHF.

V and J are TRBV5-4 and TRBJ2-2; the match to TRBD1 covers 7 bases. With 5 bases clipped from V and 0 bases from J, the junction kept 7 bases outside the gene matches. The germline V gene has CDR1 SGHNT and CDR2 YYREEE (reference sequence). This CDR3 region has 16 residues. Here the CDR3 reads CASSSGTAPNTGELFF. The CDR3, as DNA: TGTGCCAGCAGTTCTGGGACAGCCCCGAACACCGGGGAGCTGTTTTTT. The entire variable domain, with the rest obtained from reference TRBV5-4 and TRBJ2-2, is as follows: ETGVTQSPTHLIKTRGQQVTLRCSSQSGHNTVSWYQQALGQGPQFIFQYYREEENGRGNFPPRFSGLQFPNYSSELNVNALELDDSALYLCASSSGTAPNTGELFFGEGSRLTVL.

V and J are TRBV11-2 and TRBJ2-3; unclear D gene. Germline V gene lookup returns CDR1 SGHAT and CDR2 FQNNGV. This CDR3 is built from 14 residues. V was trimmed by 2 bases and J by 0 bases, leaving 6 bases between them. CDR3 loop: CASSLIRSTDTQYF. The CDR3 region has the DNA TGTGCCAGCAGCTTAATACGCAGCACAGATACGCAGTATTTT.

The rearrangement joins TRBV18 to TRBJ2-7, with D possibly being TRBD1 (6 bases). Trimming took off 3 bases at V and 6 bases at J, with 12 bases between the two ends. This CDR3 comprises 13 residues. Germline V gives CDR1 KGHSH, CDR2 LQKENI. Here the CDR3 DNA reads TGTGCCAGCTCACCTACTCAGGGGCGCGAGCAGTACTTC. Translated, it gives CASSPTQGREQYF.

V and J are TRBV21-1 and TRBJ1-1. TRBV21-1 is marked as a pseudogene. This CDR3 is built from 14 residues. The CDR3 sequence: CASSNRDSRAEAFF. The CDR3 DNA reads TGTGCCAGCAGCAACCGGGACTCCAGGGCTGAAGCTTTCTTT.

The J gene is TRBJ1-2, the V gene TRBV5-8; unclear D gene. Germline V CDR1 and CDR2: SGHTS, YDEGEE. The CDR3 runs 14 residues. Trimming stripped 0 bases from V and 0 bases from J, with 6 bases between. As DNA, the CDR3 is TGTGCCAGCAGCTTGGTAAATCCTAACTATGGCTACACCTTC. Translating it yields CASSLVNPNYGYTF.

V usage is TRBV5-4 and J usage is TRBJ1-2; TRBD1 matches at 7 bases. Germline V gene data show CDR1 as SGHNT and CDR2 as YYREEE (reference sequence). This CDR3 is 13 amino acids long. Trimming at V came to 0 bases and at J to 7 bases, leaving 3 bases not matched to a gene. The CDR3 DNA sequence: TGTGCCAGCAGCTTGGGTGACAGGGCTGGCTACACCTTC. Amino acids: CASSLGDRAGYTF.

This clone was seen only once. This rearrangement joins TRBV10-2 to TRBJ1-3, with TRBD1 as a possible D gene (6 bases). Trimming stripped 2 bases from V and 2 bases from J, with 7 bases between. CDR3 length equals 14 residues. The germline V gene has CDR1 WSHSY and CDR2 SAAADI. The CDR3 protein is CASSENRAGNTIYF. The CDR3 DNA reads TGCGCCAGCAGTGAGAACAGGGCTGGAAACACCATATATTTT.

The chain employs TRBV9 and TRBJ2-7; D gene ambiguous. V dropped 5 bases and J dropped 3 bases, with 9 bases sitting between them. The germline gives CDR1 SGDLS, CDR2 YYNGEE. CDR3 length equals 12 residues. CDR3 residues: CASSLSGYEQYF. The CDR3 coding sequence is TGTGCCAGCAGTCTTTCAGGCTACGAGCAGTACTTC.

This chain joins TRBV5-8 and TRBJ2-5; weak D call: TRBD1 (6 bases). V gave up 0 bases and J gave up 2 bases, with 17 bases separating them. The CDR3 totals 17 residues. Germline lookup yields CDR1 SGHTS and CDR2 YDEGEE. CDR3 loop: CASSLEGRGIIQETQYF. The CDR3 bases are TGTGCCAGCAGCTTGGAGGGCAGGGGAATAATACAAGAGACCCAGTACTTC.

This clone was detected a few times. The gene calls are TRBV28 and TRBJ1-2; a weak D match, TRBD1 (5 bases). The CDR3 length is 14 residues. CDR1 and CDR2 from the germline V gene are MDHEN and SYDVKM. V lost 2 bases and J lost 8, with 15 bases in between. CDR3 in DNA: TGTGCCAGCAGTTTAGTCCAGGGCTCGAGGGGCTACACCTTC. Translated: CASSLVQGSRGYTF.

Turning to this clone: The sample contains more than one DNA sequence encoding this CDR3. This chain connects TRBV11-2 to TRBJ2-7; TRBD2 matches 7 bases. The CDR3 is 14 amino acids. J lost 3 bases, V lost 3 bases, and 5 bases had no gene match. From germline, CDR1 is SGHAT and CDR2 FQNNGV. The CDR3 loop reads CASSLQRDSYEQYF. In DNA form, the CDR3 reads TGTGCCAGCAGCTTGCAGCGGGATAGCTACGAGCAGTACTTC.

The chain is built from TRBV27 and TRBJ2-3, with a weak D call TRBD2 (6 bases). The CDR3 spans 12 residues. The V end lost 7 bases, the J end lost 8 bases, and 13 bases lay between the germline ends. The germline gives CDR1 MNHEY, CDR2 SMNVEV (reference sequence). The CDR3, as DNA: TGTGCCAGCAACCAGATGGGAGGTACGCAGTATTTT. As protein: CASNQMGGTQYF.

The chain employs TRBV5-1 and TRBJ2-2; 7 bases agree with TRBD2. CDR3 length: 16 residues. The J segment lost 1 base and the V segment lost 2 bases, leaving 5 bases of the junction unmatched. CDR1 SGHRS and CDR2 YFSETQ come from the germline V gene. This CDR3 reads CASSFFSGWNTGELFF. DNA of the CDR3: TGCGCCAGCAGCTTCTTTAGCGGGTGGAACACCGGGGAGCTGTTTTTT. The whole variable domain, remainder taken from reference TRBV5-1 and TRBJ2-2, is KAGVTQTPRYLIKTRGQQVTLSCSPISGHRSVSWYQQTPGQGLQFLFEYFSETQRNKGNFPGRFSGRQFSNSRSEMNVSTLELGDSALYLCASSFFSGWNTGELFFGEGSRLTVL.